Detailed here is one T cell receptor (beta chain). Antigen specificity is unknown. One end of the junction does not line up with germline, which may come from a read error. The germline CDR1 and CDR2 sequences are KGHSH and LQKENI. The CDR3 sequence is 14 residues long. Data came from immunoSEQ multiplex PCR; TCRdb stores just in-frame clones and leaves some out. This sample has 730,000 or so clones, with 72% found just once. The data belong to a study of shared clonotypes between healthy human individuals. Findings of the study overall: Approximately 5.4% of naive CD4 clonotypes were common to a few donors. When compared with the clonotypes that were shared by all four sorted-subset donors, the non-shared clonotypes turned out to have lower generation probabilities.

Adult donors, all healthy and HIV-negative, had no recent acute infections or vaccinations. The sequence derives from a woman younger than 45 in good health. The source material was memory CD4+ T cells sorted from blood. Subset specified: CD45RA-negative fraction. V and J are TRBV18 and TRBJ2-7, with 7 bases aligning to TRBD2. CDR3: CASSDGRTSNEQYF. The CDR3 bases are TGTGCCAGCTCTGACGGGAGGACCTCCAACGAGCAGTACTTC.